This entry lists 25 T cell receptor beta chains sequenced from one sample in a study of T cell repertoires in cytomegalovirus infection. TCRdb recomputed calls from the reads with MiXCR, one row per CDR3 protein. The table has about 830,000 distinct CDR3 sequences, approximately 30% seen once. These receptors are not linked to any known antigen. The source was cultured CD8+ T cells from PBMCs, collected from culture after CMV antigen stimulation. The receptor set was obtained from a human donor in good health (CMV status not recorded). Some clones in this sample may be carry-over from other donors' samples.

V and J are TRBV6-6 and TRBJ2-7; 11 bases are shared with TRBD2. The V and J ends lost 2 bases and 3 bases, in that order; junction bases with no gene match: 6. The CDR3 extends over 16 amino acids. CDR1 MNHNY and CDR2 SVGAGI come from the germline V gene (reference sequence). The chain's CDR3 is CASSYQTSGDHYEQYV. The CDR3 bases are TGTGCCAGCAGTTACCAGACTAGCGGGGACCACTACGAGCAGTACGTC.

This clonotype has a handful of counts. The chain carries TRBV27 and TRBJ2-1; 8 nucleotides agree with TRBD1. The germline CDR1 and CDR2 sequences are MNHEY and SMNVEV (reference sequence). The CDR3 is 10 amino acids. V trimming: 6 bases; J trimming: 12 bases; junction bases outside the gene matches: 1. CDR3 sequence reads: CASRGTGQFF. The CDR3 region has the DNA TGTGCCAGCAGGGGGACAGGGCAGTTCTTC.

This clonotype was detected only a few times. The chain has TRBV7-9 and TRBJ2-7; D is unresolved. The germline CDR1 and CDR2 sequences are SEHNR and FQNEAQ (reference sequence). The V end lost 2 bases, the J end lost 1 base, and 9 bases lay between the germline ends. There are 14 residues in the CDR3. DNA of the CDR3: TGTGCCAGCAGCTTATGCGGCGGATCCTACGAGCAGTACGTC. Protein sequence: CASSLCGGSYEQYV.

The gene calls are TRBV6-5 and TRBJ1-6; TRBD1 aligns across 7 bases. The CDR3 has 14 amino acids. The V gene's germline CDR1 is MNHEY and CDR2 SVGAGI. The junction had 5 bases not matched to a gene; V was cut back by 2 bases and J by 10 bases. This chain's CDR3 is CASSYDRVGSPLHF. The CDR3 nucleotides are TGTGCCAGCAGTTACGACAGGGTCGGGTCACCCCTCCACTTT.

The chain has TRBV6-5 and TRBJ1-1; no firm D call. The V and J ends lost 2 bases and 8 bases respectively, with 12 bases between them. CDR1 and CDR2 (germline): MNHEY, SVGAGI. The CDR3 contains 13 residues. The CDR3 nucleotides are TGTGCCAGCAGTTACGTGAGTGACCGGGAAGCTTTCTTT. Its translation is CASSYVSDREAFF.

This clonotype appeared many times. This sequence joins TRBV6-1 and TRBJ2-1; the match to TRBD2 covers 10 bases. The CDR3 spans 15 residues. Losses at the gene ends were 7 bases for V and 2 bases for J; bases not matched to a gene: 5. Germline V gives CDR1 MNHNS, CDR2 SASEGT. In DNA, the CDR3 is TGTGCCAGCATTTCTAGCGGGGGCGCCTACAATGAGCAGTTCTTC. Encoded protein: CASISSGGAYNEQFF.

This clonotype was seen only once. Possible read error: a much larger clone is one base away. The chain carries TRBV7-6 and TRBJ2-1; TRBD1 is a possible D gene (5 bases). The length of the CDR3 is 12 residues. Trimming removed 5 bases at V and 10 bases at J, with 12 bases between. Germline assignment: CDR1 SGHVS and CDR2 FNYEAQ. This chain's CDR3 is CASSTQVGEQFF. In DNA, the CDR3 is TGTGCCAGCAGCACACAGGTCGGCGAGCAGTTCTTC.

This chain joins TRBV7-8 and TRBJ2-3; possibly TRBD1 or TRBD2 for D (5 bases each). The CDR3 is made up of 15 amino acids. V was cut by 1 base and J by 6 bases, with 14 bases left in between. CDR1 is SGHVS and CDR2 is FQNEAQ in the germline V gene. CDR3 DNA: TGTGCCAGCAGCTTAGACGGGGCCCGATATGATACGCAGTATTTT. Residues: CASSLDGARYDTQYF.

This clonotype appeared a few times. V gene TRBV7-9 combines with J gene TRBJ2-7; 8 nucleotides align to TRBD1. CDR1 is SEHNR, CDR2 FQNEAQ, per germline (reference sequence). The CDR3 is 15 amino acids. V dropped 5 bases and J dropped 5; count of bases not matched to a gene: 11. The CDR3 region is CASSATRTGIDEQYF. The CDR3 nucleotides are TGTGCCAGCAGCGCTACCCGGACAGGGATCGACGAGCAGTACTTC.

This clonotype was found a few times. The rearrangement joins TRBV7-2 to TRBJ2-2, with TRBD2 matching over 13 bases. Germline V gene data show CDR1 as SGHTA and CDR2 as FQGNSA. Trimming removed 5 bases from V and 8 bases from J; junction bases left unmatched: 5. The CDR3 is 15 amino acids. The CDR3 DNA sequence: TGTGCCAGCAGCGTACTAGCGGGGGGGCTTGGGGAGCTGTTTTTT. As protein: CASSVLAGGLGELFF.

This clonotype was seen many times. V is TRBV7-9 and J is TRBJ2-1; 15 bases are a match to TRBD2. Trimming at V came to 4 bases and at J to 3 bases, leaving 7 bases not matched to a gene. This CDR3 has 18 amino acids. From germline, CDR1 is SEHNR and CDR2 FQNEAQ (reference sequence). CDR3 in DNA: TGTGCCAGCAGCTATAGGACTAGCGGGGGGGCCATCTACAATGAGCAGTTCTTC. Translating it yields CASSYRTSGGAIYNEQFF.

This chain uses TRBV7-6 with TRBJ2-5; a weak D match, TRBD2 (5 bases). CDR3 size: 13 residues. Between the trimmed V and J ends, which lost 5 bases and 3 bases, there was a span of 10 bases. Germline-derived CDR1 and CDR2 are SGHVS and FNYEAQ. CDR3 region: CASSIGGKETQYF. As DNA, the CDR3 is TGTGCCAGCAGCATCGGAGGCAAAGAGACCCAGTACTTC.

This chain joins TRBV25-1 and TRBJ2-1; D might be TRBD2 (6 bases). This CDR3 spans 15 amino acids. Per germline, CDR1 MGHDK and CDR2 SYGVNS. The ends were cut back, 1 base at V and 0 bases at J, with 7 bases in the middle. The CDR3, as DNA: TGTGCCAGCAGTGAATTCGGGAGCTCCTACAATGAGCAGTTCTTC. Residues: CASSEFGSSYNEQFF.

At least ten counts were recorded for this clonotype. This rearrangement joins TRBV7-3 to TRBJ2-6; 9 bases agree with TRBD1. The junction had 5 bases not matched to a gene; V was cut back by 2 bases and J by 0 bases. CDR1 and CDR2 (germline): SGHTA, FQGTGA. The CDR3 extends over 18 amino acids. The CDR3 DNA follows: TGTGCCAGCAGCTTATCTGGACAGGGGCTCTCTGGGGCCAACGTCCTGACTTTC. The encoded protein is CASSLSGQGLSGANVLTF.

The chain uses TRBV12-3 or TRBV12-4 and TRBJ2-1, with D possibly being TRBD2 (7 bases). The V end was cut by 0 bases, the J end by 7 bases, with 13 bases between. This CDR3 spans 15 amino acids. CDR3 in DNA: TGTGCCAGCAGTTTAGCGCTGGGGGGGGCGAATGAGCAGTTCTTC. Translated, it gives CASSLALGGANEQFF.

In this sample, this clonotype turned up a few times. V and J are TRBV7-2 and TRBJ2-5, with D maybe TRBD2 (5 bases). Trimming left V 2 bases short and J 5 bases short, with 12 bases between. Germline CDR1 and CDR2: SGHTA and FQGNSA. The CDR3 is 14 residues long. CDR3 in DNA: TGTGCCAGCAGCTTATTGGCAGCGGAGGAGACCCAGTACTTC. Translating gives CASSLLAAEETQYF.

For this clonotype: It may be a read error: a sequence one base away is much more abundant. The chain employs TRBV7-6 and TRBJ2-7, with D possibly TRBD2 on 5 matching bases. Germline loops: CDR1 SGHVS, CDR2 FNYEAQ. With 5 bases removed from V and 5 bases from J, the gap between germline ends came to 10 bases. This CDR3 has 12 amino acids. The CDR3 loop is CASSPRDDEQYF. In DNA form, the CDR3 reads TGTGCCAGCAGCCCCCGGGATGACGAGCAGTACTTC.

The chain is built from TRBV7-9 and TRBJ2-5; D not resolved. Germline loops: CDR1 SEHNR, CDR2 FQNEAQ (reference sequence). Trimming left V 6 bases short and J 2 bases short, with 10 bases between. There are 13 residues in the CDR3. In DNA form, the CDR3 reads TGTGCCAGCAGGGTCGGGCGGCAAGAGACCCAGTACTTC. It specifies CASRVGRQETQYF.

This clonotype turned up a few times. The chain carries TRBV11-3 and TRBJ2-5; D possibly corresponds to TRBD2 (5 bases). V lost 5 bases and J lost 5, with 15 bases in between. In germline, CDR1 is SGHNT, CDR2 YENEEA. The CDR3 loop spans 14 amino acids. For the CDR3, the DNA is TGTGCCAGCAGCCTCGCCGGGGTTCCGGAGACCCAGTACTTC. Protein sequence: CASSLAGVPETQYF.

J is TRBJ2-3 and V is TRBV7-2, with D uncertain. The CDR3 extends over 16 amino acids. The V and J ends lost 5 bases and 2 bases respectively, with 17 bases between them. Germline loops: CDR1 SGHTA, CDR2 FQGNSA. CDR3: CASSIVVRWTTDTQYF. The CDR3 bases are TGTGCCAGCAGCATAGTTGTTCGCTGGACCACAGATACGCAGTATTTT.

The CDR3 here is CASSSTTHPTRANTEAFF. The CDR3 DNA sequence: TGTGCCAGCAGCTCAACGACCCACCCGACTAGGGCGAACACTGAAGCTTTCTTT. This chain uses TRBV11-3 with TRBJ1-1; D gene uncertain. The V end lost 4 bases, the J end lost 1 base, and 22 bases lay between the germline ends. CDR3 length: 18 residues. From germline, CDR1 is SGHNT and CDR2 YENEEA.

This clonotype was detected many times. This chain joins TRBV12-3 or TRBV12-4 and TRBJ2-2; 10 positions match TRBD2. The CDR3 extends over 15 amino acids. Trimming removed 6 bases from V and 1 base from J; junction bases left unmatched: 2. The chain's CDR3 is CASRPSGGNTGELFF. Here the CDR3 DNA reads TGTGCCAGCAGGCCTAGCGGGGGGAACACCGGGGAGCTGTTTTTT.

This clonotype turned up a few times. V and J are TRBV19 and TRBJ2-1; D is unclear. V lost 6 bases and J lost 10, with 10 bases in between. The CDR3 length is 11 residues. Per the germline V gene, CDR1 is LNHDA and CDR2 is SQIVND (reference sequence). The CDR3 DNA reads as TGTGCCAGTAGCAAAGGCCGGGAGCAGTTCTTC. It translates to CASSKGREQFF.

About this clonotype itself: One junction end disagrees with the germline gene, perhaps due to a read error. The chain links TRBV6-5 to TRBJ2-6; the D gene is possibly TRBD1 (5 bases). The CDR3 totals 17 residues. Germline CDR1 MNHEY, CDR2 SVGAGI. CDR3 in amino acids: CASSPGHRPSGANILTF. In DNA form, the CDR3 reads TGTGCCAGCAGCCCCGGGCATCGCCCCTCTGGGGCCAACATCCTGACTTTC.

This clonotype came up a few times. V usage is TRBV6-2 or TRBV6-3 and J usage is TRBJ2-7; D call uncertain. Germline V gene data show CDR1 as MNHEY and CDR2 as SVGEGT. V was shortened by 0 bases and J by 7 bases, with 4 bases between the two germline ends. The CDR3 loop spans 11 amino acids. CDR3 residues: CASSYSGEQYV. CDR3 DNA sequence: TGTGCCAGCAGTTACTCGGGGGAGCAGTACGTC.